This TCR beta chain was captured by sequencing in a study of T cell repertoires in cytomegalovirus infection. The overall study: Public TCR beta signature analysis indicated the presence of both CMV infection and matching HLA type.

General observations from the study: HLA-C-restricted CMV clonotypes gave the most frequent clonotype in two of eight donors. People with CMV and the relevant HLA were identified by cumulative public TCR beta family frequency.

Germline lookup yields CDR1 SGHRS and CDR2 YFSETQ. The CDR3 extends over 16 amino acids. V lost 0 bases to trimming and J lost 2 bases; unmatched junction nucleotides: 4. This clonotype was counted at least ten times. Its matching antigen is unknown. A single record per CDR3 protein comes from TCRdb applying MiXCR to the reads. The table lists about 150,000 distinct CDR3 sequences, around 20% of them singletons, with approximately 10% in the top ten. The source is a human donor in good health (CMV status not recorded). Some clones in this sample may be carry-over from other donors' samples. The chain employs TRBV5-1 and TRBJ2-2, with 7 bases that match TRBD2. Material for sequencing was PBMCs. The CDR3 here is CASSLGASGNTGELFF. CDR3 DNA sequence: TGCGCCAGCAGCTTGGGTGCTAGCGGCAACACCGGGGAGCTGTTTTTT.